This TCR beta chain was profiled in a study of blood T cell repertoires in COVID-19. Germline V CDR1 and CDR2: SGHVS, FNYEAQ. The J segment lost 4 bases and the V segment lost 5 bases, leaving 13 bases of the junction unmatched. This CDR3 has 16 residues. The data were produced by immunoSEQ multiplex PCR, yet TCRdb's version contains in-frame clones alone and is incomplete. The sample shows approximately 300,000 clones, around 89% of them seen only once. The receptor was derived from a woman aged 45-65 years with COVID-19, enrolled during active disease. Sequenced sample: peripheral blood. The rearrangement uses TRBV7-6 and TRBJ1-2; 7 nucleotides align to TRBD1. CDR3 nucleotide sequence: TGTGCCAGCAGCACCCTGGGACAGCCCGGTCTCTATGGCTACACCTTC. Residues: CASSTLGQPGLYGYTF.